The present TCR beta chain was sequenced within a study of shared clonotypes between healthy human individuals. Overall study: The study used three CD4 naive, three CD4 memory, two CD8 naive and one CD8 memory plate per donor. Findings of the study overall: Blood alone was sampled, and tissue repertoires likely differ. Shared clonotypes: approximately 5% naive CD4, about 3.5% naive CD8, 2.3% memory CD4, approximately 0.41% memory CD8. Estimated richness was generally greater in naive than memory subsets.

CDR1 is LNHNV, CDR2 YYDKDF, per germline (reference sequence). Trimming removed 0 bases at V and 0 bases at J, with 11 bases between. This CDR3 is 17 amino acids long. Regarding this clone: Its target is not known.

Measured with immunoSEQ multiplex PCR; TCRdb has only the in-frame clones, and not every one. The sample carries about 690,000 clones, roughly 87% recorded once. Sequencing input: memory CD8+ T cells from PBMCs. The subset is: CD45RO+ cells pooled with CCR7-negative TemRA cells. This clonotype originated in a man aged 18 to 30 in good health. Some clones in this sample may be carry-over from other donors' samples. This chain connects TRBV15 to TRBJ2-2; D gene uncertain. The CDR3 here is CATSRDRATANTGELFF. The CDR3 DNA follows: TGTGCCACCAGCAGAGATCGGGCGACCGCGAACACCGGGGAGCTGTTTTTT. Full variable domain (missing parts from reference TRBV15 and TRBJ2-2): DAMVIQNPRYQVTQFGKPVTLSCSQTLNHNVMYWYQQKSSQAPKLLFHYYDKDFNNEADTPDNFQSRRPNTSFCFLDIRSPGLGDTAMYLCATSRDRATANTGELFFGEGSRLTVL.